One sample yielded the 2 T cell receptor beta chains listed below, sequenced in a study of T cell responses to AZD1222 COVID-19 vaccine (dated by TCRdb to the early 2020s). Receptor amplification or capture employed the immunoSEQ multiplex PCR assay. TCRdb limited this immuneACCESS table to in-frame rearrangements with V and J called. A share of clones is missing; checked studies link under half to unresolved V genes, and the rest is unexplained. The sample includes about 55,000 clones, with 89% observed a single time. The leading ten clones occupy 1.5% to 2.5% of the sample. Reading the label with the study, this specimen's time point is: baseline before first vaccination. The sequencing here drew on peripheral blood, taken on day 0 of AZD1222 vaccination. These receptors all come from an adult in good health.

The V call is TRBV5-1, the J call TRBJ1-1, with D unresolved. Germline CDR1 and CDR2: SGHRS and YFSETQ. Between the trimmed V and J ends, which lost 4 bases and 6 bases, there was a span of 16 bases. This CDR3 is built from 14 residues. The CDR3 bases are TGCGCCAGCAGCCTGCCTGCGGAAACTTCTGAAGCTTTCTTT. Amino acid sequence: CASSLPAETSEAFF.

The J gene is TRBJ1-1, the V gene TRBV6-6; 9 nucleotides agree with TRBD1. With 5 bases clipped from V and 2 bases from J, the junction kept 3 bases outside the gene matches. The CDR3 is made up of 14 amino acids. The germline gives CDR1 MNHNY, CDR2 SVGAGI (reference sequence). Written as DNA, the CDR3 is TGTGCCAGCAGTCCACAGGGGGCCAACACTGAAGCTTTCTTT. This sequence encodes CASSPQGANTEAFF.